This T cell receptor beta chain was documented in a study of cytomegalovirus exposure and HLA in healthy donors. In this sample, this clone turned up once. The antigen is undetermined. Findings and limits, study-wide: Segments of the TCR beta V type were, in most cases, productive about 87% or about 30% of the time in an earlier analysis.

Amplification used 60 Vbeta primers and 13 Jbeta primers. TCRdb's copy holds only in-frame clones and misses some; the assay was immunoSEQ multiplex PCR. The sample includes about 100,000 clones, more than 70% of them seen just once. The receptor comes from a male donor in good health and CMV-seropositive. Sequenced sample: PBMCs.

This CDR3 reads CASSLDTGAEQYF. The DNA for the CDR3 is TGTGCCAGCAGCTTGGACACAGGGGCCGAGCAGTACTTC. The chain links TRBV5-4 to TRBJ2-7; 7 bases map to TRBD1. With V trimmed by 0 bases and J by 6 bases, 3 bases remained unmatched. The V gene's germline CDR1 is SGHNT and CDR2 YYREEE (reference sequence). The CDR3 runs 13 residues.